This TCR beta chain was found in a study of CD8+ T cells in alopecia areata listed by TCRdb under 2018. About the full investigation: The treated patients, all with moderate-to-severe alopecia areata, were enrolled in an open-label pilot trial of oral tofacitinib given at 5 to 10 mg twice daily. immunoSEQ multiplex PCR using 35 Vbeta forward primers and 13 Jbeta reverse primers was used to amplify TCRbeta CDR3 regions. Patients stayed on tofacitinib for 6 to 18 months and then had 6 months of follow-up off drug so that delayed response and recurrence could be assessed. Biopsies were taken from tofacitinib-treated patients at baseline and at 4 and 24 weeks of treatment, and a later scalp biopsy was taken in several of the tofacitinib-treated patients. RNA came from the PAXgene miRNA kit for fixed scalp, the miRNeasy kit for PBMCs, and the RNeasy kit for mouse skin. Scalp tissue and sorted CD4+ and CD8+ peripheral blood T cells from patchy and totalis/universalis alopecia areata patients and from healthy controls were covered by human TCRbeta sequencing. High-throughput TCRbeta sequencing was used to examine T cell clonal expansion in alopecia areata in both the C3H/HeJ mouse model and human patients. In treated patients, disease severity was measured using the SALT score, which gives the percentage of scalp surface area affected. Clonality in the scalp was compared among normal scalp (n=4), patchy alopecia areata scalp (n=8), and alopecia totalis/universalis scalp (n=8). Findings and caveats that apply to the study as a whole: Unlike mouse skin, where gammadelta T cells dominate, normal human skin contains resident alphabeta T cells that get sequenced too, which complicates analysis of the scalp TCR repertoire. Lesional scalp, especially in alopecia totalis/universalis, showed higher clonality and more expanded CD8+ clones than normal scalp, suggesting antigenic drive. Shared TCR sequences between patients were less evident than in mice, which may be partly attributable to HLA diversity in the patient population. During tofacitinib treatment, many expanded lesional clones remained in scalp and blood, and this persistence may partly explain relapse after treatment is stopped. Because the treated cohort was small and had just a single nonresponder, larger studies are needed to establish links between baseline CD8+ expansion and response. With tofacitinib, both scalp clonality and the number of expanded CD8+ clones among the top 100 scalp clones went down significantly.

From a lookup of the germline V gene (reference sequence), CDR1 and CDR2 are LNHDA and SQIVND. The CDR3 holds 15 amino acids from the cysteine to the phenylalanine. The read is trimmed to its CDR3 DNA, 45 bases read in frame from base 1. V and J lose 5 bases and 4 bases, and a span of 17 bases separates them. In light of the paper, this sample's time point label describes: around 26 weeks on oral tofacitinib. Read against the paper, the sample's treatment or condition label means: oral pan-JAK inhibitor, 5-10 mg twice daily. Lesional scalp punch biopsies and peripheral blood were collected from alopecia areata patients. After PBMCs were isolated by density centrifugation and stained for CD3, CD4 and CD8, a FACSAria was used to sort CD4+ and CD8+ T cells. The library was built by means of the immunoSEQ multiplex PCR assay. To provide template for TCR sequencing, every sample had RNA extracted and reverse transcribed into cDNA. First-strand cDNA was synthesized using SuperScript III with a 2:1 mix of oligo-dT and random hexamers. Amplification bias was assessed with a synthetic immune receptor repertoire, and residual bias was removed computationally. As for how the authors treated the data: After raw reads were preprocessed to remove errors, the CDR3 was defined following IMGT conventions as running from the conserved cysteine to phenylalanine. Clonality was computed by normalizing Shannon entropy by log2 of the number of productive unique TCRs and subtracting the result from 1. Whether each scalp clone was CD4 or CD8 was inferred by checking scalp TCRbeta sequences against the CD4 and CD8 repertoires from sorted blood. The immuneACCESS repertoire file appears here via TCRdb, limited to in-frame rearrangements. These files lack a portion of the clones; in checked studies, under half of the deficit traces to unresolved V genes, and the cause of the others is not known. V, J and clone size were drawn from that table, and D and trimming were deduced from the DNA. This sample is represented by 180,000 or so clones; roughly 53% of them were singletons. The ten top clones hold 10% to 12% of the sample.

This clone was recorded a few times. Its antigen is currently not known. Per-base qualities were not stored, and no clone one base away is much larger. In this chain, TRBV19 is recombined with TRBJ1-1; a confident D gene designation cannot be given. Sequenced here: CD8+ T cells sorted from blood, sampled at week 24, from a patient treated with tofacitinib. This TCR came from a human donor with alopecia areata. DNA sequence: TGTGCCAGTAGTCTACTCACAGTTGGAATCACTGAAGCTTTCTTT. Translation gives CASSLLTVGITEAFF. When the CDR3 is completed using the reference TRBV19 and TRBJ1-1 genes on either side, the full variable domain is DGGITQSPKYLFRKEGQNVTLSCEQNLNHDAMYWYRQDPGQGLRLIYYSQIVNDFQKGDIAEGYSVSREKKESFPLTVTSAQKNPTAFYLCASSLLTVGITEAFFGQGTRLTVV.